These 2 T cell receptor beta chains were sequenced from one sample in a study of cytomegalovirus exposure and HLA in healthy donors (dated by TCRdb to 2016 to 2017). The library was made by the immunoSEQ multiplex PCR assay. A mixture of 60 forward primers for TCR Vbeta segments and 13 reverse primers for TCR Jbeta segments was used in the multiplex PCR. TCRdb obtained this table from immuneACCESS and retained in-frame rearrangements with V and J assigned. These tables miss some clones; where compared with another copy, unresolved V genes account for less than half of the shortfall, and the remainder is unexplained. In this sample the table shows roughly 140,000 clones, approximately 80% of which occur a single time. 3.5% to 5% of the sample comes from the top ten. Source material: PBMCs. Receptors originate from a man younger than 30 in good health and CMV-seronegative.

DNA for the CDR3: TGTGCCAGCAGTGTTCCTCTAGCGACGGGCGAGCAGTACTTC. Amino acid sequence: CASSVPLATGEQYF. The chain links TRBV6-1 to TRBJ2-7; tentative D call: TRBD2 (6 bases). Per the germline V gene, CDR1 is MNHNS and CDR2 is SASEGT. CDR3 length: 14 residues. Trimming took 4 bases from V and 6 from J, leaving 16 bases between them.

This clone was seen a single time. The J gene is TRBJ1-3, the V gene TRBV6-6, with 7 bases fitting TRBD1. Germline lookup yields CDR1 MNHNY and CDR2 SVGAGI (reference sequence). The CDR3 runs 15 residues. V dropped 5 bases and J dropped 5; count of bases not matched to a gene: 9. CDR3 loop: CASSNQGERRNTIYF. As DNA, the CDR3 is TGTGCCAGCAGTAACCAGGGGGAGAGGAGAAACACCATATATTTT.